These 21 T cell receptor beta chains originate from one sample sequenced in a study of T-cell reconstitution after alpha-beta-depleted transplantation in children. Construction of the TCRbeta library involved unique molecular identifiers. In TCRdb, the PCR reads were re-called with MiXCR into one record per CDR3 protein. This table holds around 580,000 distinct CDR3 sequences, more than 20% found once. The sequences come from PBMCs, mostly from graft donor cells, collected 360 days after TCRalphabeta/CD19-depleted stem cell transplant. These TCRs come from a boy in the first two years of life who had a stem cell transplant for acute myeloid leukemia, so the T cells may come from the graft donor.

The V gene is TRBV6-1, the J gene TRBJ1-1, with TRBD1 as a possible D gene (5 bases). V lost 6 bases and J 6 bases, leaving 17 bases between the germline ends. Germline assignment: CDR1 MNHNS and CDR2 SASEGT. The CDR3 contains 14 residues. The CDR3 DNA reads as TGTGCCAGCAGCCAAGGGCGGCAGGGCCCTGAAGCTTTCTTT. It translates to CASSQGRQGPEAFF.

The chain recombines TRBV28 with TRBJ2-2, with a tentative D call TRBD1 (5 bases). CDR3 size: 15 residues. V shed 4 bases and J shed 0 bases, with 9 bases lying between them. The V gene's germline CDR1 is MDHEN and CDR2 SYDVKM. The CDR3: CASSWTQANTGELFF. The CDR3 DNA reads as TGTGCCAGCAGTTGGACACAGGCGAACACCGGGGAGCTGTTTTTT.

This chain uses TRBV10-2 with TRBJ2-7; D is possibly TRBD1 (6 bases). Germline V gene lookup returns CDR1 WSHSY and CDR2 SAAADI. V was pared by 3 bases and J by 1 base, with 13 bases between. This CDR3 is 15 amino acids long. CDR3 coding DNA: TGCGCCAGCAGTGACCGGACAGCCAATTCCTACGAGCAGTACGTC. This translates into CASSDRTANSYEQYV.

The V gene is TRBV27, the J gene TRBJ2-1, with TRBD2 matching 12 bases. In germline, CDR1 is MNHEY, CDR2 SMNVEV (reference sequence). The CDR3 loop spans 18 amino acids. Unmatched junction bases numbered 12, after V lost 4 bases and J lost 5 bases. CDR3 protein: CASSYLASGGATDNEQFF. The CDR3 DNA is TGTGCCAGCAGTTATCTGGCTAGCGGGGGGGCGACAGACAATGAGCAGTTCTTC.

The CDR3 sequence is CASSRPGTGSDEQFF. For the CDR3, the DNA is TGTGCCAGCTCACGACCCGGGACAGGGTCGGATGAGCAGTTCTTC. The J gene is TRBJ2-1, the V gene TRBV18; 9 bases fit TRBD1. The ends lost 4 bases at V and 8 bases at J; junction bases unmatched: 9. The CDR3 sequence is 15 residues long. Germline CDR1 reads KGHSH; CDR2 reads LQKENI.

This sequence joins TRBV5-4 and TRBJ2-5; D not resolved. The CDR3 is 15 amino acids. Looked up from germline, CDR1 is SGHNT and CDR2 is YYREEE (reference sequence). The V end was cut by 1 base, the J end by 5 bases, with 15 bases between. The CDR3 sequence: CASSLPGWVWETQYF. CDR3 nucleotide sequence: TGTGCCAGCAGCTTGCCCGGCTGGGTGTGGGAGACCCAGTACTTC. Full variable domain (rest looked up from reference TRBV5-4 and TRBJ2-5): ETGVTQSPTHLIKTRGQQVTLRCSSQSGHNTVSWYQQALGQGPQFIFQYYREEENGRGNFPPRFSGLQFPNYSSELNVNALELDDSALYLCASSLPGWVWETQYFGPGTRLLVL.

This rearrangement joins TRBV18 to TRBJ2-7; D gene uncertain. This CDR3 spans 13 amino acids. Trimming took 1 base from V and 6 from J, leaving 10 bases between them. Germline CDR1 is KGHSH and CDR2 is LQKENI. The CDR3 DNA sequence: TGTGCCAGCTCACCACAGGCGTCGGGCGAGCAGTACTTC. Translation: CASSPQASGEQYF.

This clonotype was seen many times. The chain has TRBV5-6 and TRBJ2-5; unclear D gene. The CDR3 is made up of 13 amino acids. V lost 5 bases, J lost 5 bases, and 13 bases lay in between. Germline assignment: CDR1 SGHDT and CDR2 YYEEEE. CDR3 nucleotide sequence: TGTGCCAGCAGGTCTGTAGGGTTCGAGACCCAGTACTTC. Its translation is CASRSVGFETQYF.

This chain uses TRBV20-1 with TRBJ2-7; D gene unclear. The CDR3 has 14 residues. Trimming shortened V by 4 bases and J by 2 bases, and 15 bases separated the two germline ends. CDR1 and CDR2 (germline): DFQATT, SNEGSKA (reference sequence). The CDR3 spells CSAKRAHGAYEQYF. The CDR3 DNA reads TGCAGTGCTAAAAGAGCCCACGGAGCCTACGAGCAGTACTTC.

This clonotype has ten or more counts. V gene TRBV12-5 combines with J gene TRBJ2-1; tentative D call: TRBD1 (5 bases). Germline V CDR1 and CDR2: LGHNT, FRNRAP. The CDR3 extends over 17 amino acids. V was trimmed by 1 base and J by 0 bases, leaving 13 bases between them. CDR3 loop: CASGLAQGHPSYNEQFF. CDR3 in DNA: TGTGCTAGTGGTTTGGCCCAGGGCCACCCCTCCTACAATGAGCAGTTCTTC.

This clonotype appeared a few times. CDR3 protein: CSARQGQAFNEKLFF. In DNA form, the CDR3 reads TGCAGTGCTAGGCAGGGCCAGGCCTTTAATGAAAAACTGTTTTTT. This sequence joins TRBV20-1 and TRBJ1-4, with D maybe TRBD1 (5 bases). The germline V gene has CDR1 DFQATT and CDR2 SNEGSKA (reference sequence). Trimming cost V 3 bases and J 4 bases, with 15 bases left between them. CDR3 length equals 15 residues.

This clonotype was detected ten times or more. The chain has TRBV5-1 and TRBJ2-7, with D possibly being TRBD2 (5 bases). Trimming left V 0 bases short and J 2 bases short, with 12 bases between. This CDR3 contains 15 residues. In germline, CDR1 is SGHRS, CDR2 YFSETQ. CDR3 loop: CASSLAPGSTYEQYV. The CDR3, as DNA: TGCGCCAGCAGCTTGGCCCCGGGGTCCACCTACGAGCAGTACGTC.

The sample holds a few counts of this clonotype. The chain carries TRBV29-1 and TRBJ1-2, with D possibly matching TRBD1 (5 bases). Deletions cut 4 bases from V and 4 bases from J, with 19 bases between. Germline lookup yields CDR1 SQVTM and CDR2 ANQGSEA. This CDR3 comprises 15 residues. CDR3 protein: CSVGPGTDPLYGYTF. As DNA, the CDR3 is TGCAGCGTTGGGCCAGGGACGGATCCTCTCTATGGCTACACCTTC.

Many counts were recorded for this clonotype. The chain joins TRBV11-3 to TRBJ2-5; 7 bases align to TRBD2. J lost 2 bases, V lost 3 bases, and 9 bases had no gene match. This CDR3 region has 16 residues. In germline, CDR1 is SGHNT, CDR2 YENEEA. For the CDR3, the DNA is TGTGCCAGCAGCTTGGAGCGGGGTTTCCTGCAAGAGACCCAGTACTTC. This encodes CASSLERGFLQETQYF. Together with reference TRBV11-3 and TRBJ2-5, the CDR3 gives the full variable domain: EAGVVQSPRYKIIEKKQPVAFWCNPISGHNTLYWYLQNLGQGPELLIRYENEEAVDDSQLPKDRFSAERLKGVDSTLKIQPAELGDSAVYLCASSLERGFLQETQYFGPGTRLLVL.

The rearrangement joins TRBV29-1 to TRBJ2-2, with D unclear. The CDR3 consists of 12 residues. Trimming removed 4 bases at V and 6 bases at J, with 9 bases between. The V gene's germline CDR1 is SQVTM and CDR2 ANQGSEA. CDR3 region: CSVVYGAGELFF. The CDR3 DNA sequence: TGCAGCGTTGTGTATGGGGCCGGGGAGCTGTTTTTT.

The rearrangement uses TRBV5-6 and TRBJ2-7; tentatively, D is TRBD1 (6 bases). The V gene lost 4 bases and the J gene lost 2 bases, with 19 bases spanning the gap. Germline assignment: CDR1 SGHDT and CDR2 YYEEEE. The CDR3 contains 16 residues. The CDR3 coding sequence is TGTGCCAGCAGCCTCCGCCCAACGACAGGCCCCTACGAGCAGTACTTC. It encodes CASSLRPTTGPYEQYF.

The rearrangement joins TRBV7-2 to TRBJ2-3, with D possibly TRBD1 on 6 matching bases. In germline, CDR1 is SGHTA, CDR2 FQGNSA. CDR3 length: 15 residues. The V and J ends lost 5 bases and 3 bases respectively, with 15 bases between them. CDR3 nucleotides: TGTGCCAGCAGCCTCTCCGTGGGGGCAACAGATACGCAGTATTTT. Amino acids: CASSLSVGATDTQYF.

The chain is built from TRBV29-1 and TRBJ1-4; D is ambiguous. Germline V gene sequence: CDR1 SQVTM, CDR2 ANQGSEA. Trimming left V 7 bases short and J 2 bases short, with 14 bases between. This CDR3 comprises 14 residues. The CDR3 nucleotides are TGCAGCGCCGTCGGACGAGGGACTAATGAAAAACTGTTTTTT. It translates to CSAVGRGTNEKLFF.

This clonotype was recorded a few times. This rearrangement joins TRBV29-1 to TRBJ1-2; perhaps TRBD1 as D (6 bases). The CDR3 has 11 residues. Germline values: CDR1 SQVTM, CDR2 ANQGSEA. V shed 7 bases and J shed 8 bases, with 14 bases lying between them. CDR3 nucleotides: TGCAGCGCCCCGGACAGTTCGGGCTACACCTTC. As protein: CSAPDSSGYTF.

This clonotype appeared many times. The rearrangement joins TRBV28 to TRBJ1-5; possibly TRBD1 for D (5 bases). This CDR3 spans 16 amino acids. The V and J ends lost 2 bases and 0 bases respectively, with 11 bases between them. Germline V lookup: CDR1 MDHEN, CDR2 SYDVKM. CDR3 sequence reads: CASSLRTGYSNQPQHF. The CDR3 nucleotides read TGTGCCAGCAGTTTAAGAACAGGATATAGCAATCAGCCCCAGCATTTT.

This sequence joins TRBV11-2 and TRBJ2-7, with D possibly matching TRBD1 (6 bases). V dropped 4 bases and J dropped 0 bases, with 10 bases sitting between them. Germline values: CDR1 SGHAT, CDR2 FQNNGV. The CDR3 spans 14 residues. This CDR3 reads CASSSTGSSYEQYV. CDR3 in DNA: TGTGCCAGCAGCTCCACAGGGAGCTCCTACGAGCAGTACGTC.